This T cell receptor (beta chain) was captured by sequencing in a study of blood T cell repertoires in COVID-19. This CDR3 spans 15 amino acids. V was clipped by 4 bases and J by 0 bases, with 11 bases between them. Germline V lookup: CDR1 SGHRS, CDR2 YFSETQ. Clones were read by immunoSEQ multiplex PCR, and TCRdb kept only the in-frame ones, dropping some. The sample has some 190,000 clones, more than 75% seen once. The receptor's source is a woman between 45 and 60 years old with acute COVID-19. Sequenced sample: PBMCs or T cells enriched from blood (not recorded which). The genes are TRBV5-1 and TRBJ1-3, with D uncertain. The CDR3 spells CASSSTGNSGNTIYF. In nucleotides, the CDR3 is TGCGCCAGCAGCAGTACCGGGAACTCTGGAAACACCATATATTTT.